This TCR beta chain was documented in a study of identical twins. Broader study findings: Alpha sequences out of frame and shared by twins had excess low generation probability.

MiXCR, applied by TCRdb to the 5' RACE reads, yields one record per CDR3 protein. The data contain a few hundred thousand distinct CDR3 sequences, around a tenth of them seen just once; the ten biggest clones take up 2.5% to 3.5%. The table lists this clonotype with many counts. Antigen: not known. Every donor was a healthy Caucasian. Per germline, CDR1 DFQATT and CDR2 SNEGSKA (reference sequence). The CDR3 length is 10 residues. The V end lost 6 bases, the J end lost 5 bases, and 8 bases lay between the germline ends. This same sample was also taken into another study, of yellow fever vaccine responses in identical twins. This second report adds: Twins' vaccine T cell response reportedly seemed partly convergent, partly personalized.

What was sequenced was PBMCs. The chain uses TRBV20-1 and TRBJ2-7, with D perhaps matching TRBD1 (6 bases). The clonotype comes from a woman in her late teens or twenties in good health. The CDR3 DNA sequence: TGCAGTGCGGGACACAACGAGCAGTACTTC. This sequence encodes CSAGHNEQYF.